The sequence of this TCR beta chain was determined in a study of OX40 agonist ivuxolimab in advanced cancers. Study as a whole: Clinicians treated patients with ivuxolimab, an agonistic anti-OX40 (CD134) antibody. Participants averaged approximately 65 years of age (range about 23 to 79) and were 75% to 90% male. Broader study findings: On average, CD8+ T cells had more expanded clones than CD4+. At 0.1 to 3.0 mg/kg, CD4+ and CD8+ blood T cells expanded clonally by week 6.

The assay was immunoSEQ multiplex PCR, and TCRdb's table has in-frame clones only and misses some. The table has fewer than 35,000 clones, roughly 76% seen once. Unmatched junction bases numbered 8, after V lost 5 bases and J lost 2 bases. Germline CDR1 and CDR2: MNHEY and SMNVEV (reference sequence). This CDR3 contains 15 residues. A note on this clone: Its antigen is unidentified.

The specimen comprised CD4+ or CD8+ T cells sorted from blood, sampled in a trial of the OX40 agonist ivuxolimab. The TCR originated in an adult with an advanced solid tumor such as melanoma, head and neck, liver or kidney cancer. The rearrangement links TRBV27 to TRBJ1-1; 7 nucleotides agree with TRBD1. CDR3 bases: TGTGCCAGCAGTCCCCTGGGACAGTATAACACTGAAGCTTTCTTT. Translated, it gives CASSPLGQYNTEAFF.